This record covers a single TCR beta chain. Its antigen is undetermined. This sample is part of a study of T cells in Graves' hyperthyroidism and ophthalmopathy. Study results and limitations: Prediction of ophthalmopathy progression came a median 6.5 months pre-onset. From stable hyperthyroidism, ophthalmopathy was set apart by a 13 V-J model. Blood also held most thyroid clonotypes expanded beyond 0.001.

Each diagnosis drew on symptoms, thyroxine, TRAb, thyroid ultrasound and orbital computed tomography findings. Using RNA transcripts as the source, TCR beta CDR3 regions were amplified. HTBI primers were used for first-round RT-PCR of the TCR CDR3. TCRdb fed the multiplex PCR reads into MiXCR, producing one record per CDR3 protein. The table lists 500,000 to 600,000 distinct CDR3 sequences, approximately 44% of them singletons. This sequence was found in an adult woman with Graves' disease, either hyperthyroidism or ophthalmopathy (not recorded which). Sequencing used peripheral blood or thyroid tissue (not recorded which).

CDR3 in amino acids: CASKSRDPGETQYF. The DNA for the CDR3 is TGTGCCAGCAAAAGCCGGGACCCCGGAGAGACCCAGTACTTC. The V and J genes are TRBV25-1 and TRBJ2-5, with D perhaps assigned TRBD1 or TRBD2 (5 bases each). With 7 bases removed from V and 4 bases from J, the gap between germline ends came to 16 bases. The V gene's germline CDR1 is MGHDK and CDR2 SYGVNS. This CDR3 is built from 14 residues.